The 22 T cell receptor beta chains below all came from one sample that was sequenced in a study of CD8+CD57+ T cells in acquired aplastic anemia. Genomic DNA, the template, was used for profiling of the TCR beta VDJ and CDR3. From the reads, TCRdb called clonotypes with MiXCR, one entry per CDR3 protein. Of under 350,000 distinct CDR3 sequences in the sample, around three fifths were seen once. The authors sequenced patients whose flow cytometry had shown CD8+CD57+ cell expansion. The specimen sequenced was sorted CD4+, CD8+, or CD8+CD57+ T cells (not recorded which) from PBMCs. All receptors derive from a human donor with aplastic anemia.

This clonotype was observed many times. This rearrangement joins TRBV25-1 to TRBJ1-6; D ambiguous. There are 16 residues in the CDR3. V lost 1 base and J 4 bases, leaving 11 bases between the germline ends. The germline V gene has CDR1 MGHDK and CDR2 SYGVNS. This CDR3 is CASSESTIDYNSPLHF. The DNA of the CDR3 is TGTGCCAGCAGTGAATCAACGATAGATTATAATTCACCCCTCCACTTT.

Turning to this clonotype: This may come from a read error, since a much larger clone is one base off. This chain links TRBV5-1 with TRBJ2-5; the D gene is possibly TRBD2 (7 bases). This CDR3 spans 14 amino acids. Germline V gives CDR1 SGHRS, CDR2 YFSETQ. Trimming shortened V by 4 bases and J by 3 bases, and 13 bases separated the two germline ends. CDR3 loop: CASSEGGIKETQYF. The CDR3 DNA is TGCGCCAGCAGCGAGGGGGGGATAAAAGAGACCCAGTACTTC.

The rearrangement links TRBV15 to TRBJ2-3; 9 positions agree with TRBD2. CDR3 length: 16 amino acids. Germline V CDR1 and CDR2: LNHNV, YYDKDF (reference sequence). Losses at the gene ends were 2 bases for V and 0 bases for J; bases not matched to a gene: 3. CDR3 residues: CATSRPSGISTDTQYF. CDR3 DNA sequence: TGTGCCACCAGCAGACCTAGCGGGATAAGCACAGATACGCAGTATTTT.

In nucleotides, the CDR3 is TGTGCCAGCAGCCACCCCCTGGGAATTACAGACGGCTACACCTTC. Residues: CASSHPLGITDGYTF. This chain links TRBV7-9 with TRBJ1-2; D not resolved. Looked up from germline, CDR1 is SEHNR and CDR2 is FQNEAQ (reference sequence). The CDR3 is made up of 15 amino acids. Trimming stripped 5 bases from V and 8 bases from J, with 21 bases between.

At least ten counts were recorded for this clonotype. The chain uses TRBV20-1 and TRBJ1-4; maybe TRBD1 (6 bases). From germline, CDR1 is DFQATT and CDR2 SNEGSKA (reference sequence). V dropped 5 bases and J dropped 12 bases, with 13 bases sitting between them. The CDR3 runs to 11 residues. The CDR3 region is CSAEDSDELFF. The CDR3 DNA sequence: TGCAGTGCTGAGGACAGTGACGAACTGTTTTTT.

The V call is TRBV29-1, the J call TRBJ2-5; 9 bases map to TRBD1. The CDR3 runs to 12 residues. J gave up 4 bases and V 8 bases, and 5 bases lay outside the gene matches. Germline values: CDR1 SQVTM, CDR2 ANQGSEA. CDR3 sequence: CSYGQGRETQYF. In DNA form, the CDR3 reads TGCAGCTATGGACAGGGGAGAGAGACCCAGTACTTC.

The V call is TRBV7-2, the J call TRBJ2-1, with D perhaps TRBD1 (5 bases). V shed 7 bases and J shed 5 bases, with 18 bases lying between them. The CDR3 spans 15 residues. Germline lookup yields CDR1 SGHTA and CDR2 FQGNSA. The CDR3 loop is CASIPFRLGHNEQFF. In DNA form, the CDR3 reads TGTGCCAGCATCCCTTTCAGGCTGGGGCACAATGAGCAGTTCTTC. Variable domain in full (rest from reference TRBV7-2 and TRBJ2-1): GAGVSQSPSNKVTEKGKDVELRCDPISGHTALYWYRQSLGQGLEFLIYFQGNSAPDKSGLPSDRFSAERTGGSVSTLTIQRTQQEDSAVYLCASIPFRLGHNEQFFGPGTRLTVL.

This clonotype was detected once. One end of the junction varies from germline; a read error may be responsible. V usage is TRBV7-9 and J usage is TRBJ2-3, with 9 bases identical to TRBD2. The V gene's germline CDR1 is SEHNR and CDR2 FQNEAQ (reference sequence). This CDR3 is 15 amino acids long. DNA of the CDR3: TGTGCCAGCAGCCACGATAGCGGGGGCACAGATACGCGGTATTTT. The encoded protein is CASSHDSGGTDTRYF.

The chain combines TRBV20-1 with TRBJ1-1; D is undetermined. Germline V gene data show CDR1 as DFQATT and CDR2 as SNEGSKA (reference sequence). The CDR3 length is 12 residues. Trimming removed 6 bases from V and 1 base from J, with 9 bases in between. Written as DNA, the CDR3 is TGCAGTGCCTCCCCAACGAACACTGAAGCTTTCTTT. This translates into CSASPTNTEAFF.

This chain joins TRBV19 and TRBJ1-1; TRBD1 agrees at 8 bases. Per germline, CDR1 LNHDA and CDR2 SQIVND (reference sequence). The CDR3 is 14 amino acids. J was trimmed by 1 base and V by 5 bases; bases with no gene match: 3. CDR3 protein: CASSSGGANTEAFF. The CDR3 coding sequence is TGTGCCAGTAGTTCAGGGGGCGCGAACACTGAAGCTTTCTTT.

The table lists this clonotype with many counts. Sequence at one end of the junction differs from germline and may be a read error. This chain connects TRBV6-1 to TRBJ1-1; D unclear. The CDR3 has 11 amino acids. CDR1 MNHNS and CDR2 SASEGT come from the germline V gene. CDR3 sequence reads: CASSDWEAQAF. The DNA for the CDR3 is TGTGCCAGCAGTGACTGGGAGGCCCAGGCGTTT.

The genes are TRBV19 and TRBJ1-5; 7 nucleotides agree with TRBD1. The CDR3 extends over 14 amino acids. Germline V gene lookup returns CDR1 LNHDA and CDR2 SQIVND (reference sequence). J gave up 4 bases and V 5 bases, and 5 bases lay outside the gene matches. CDR3 DNA sequence: TGTGCCAGTAGTGAGACAGGGTGGAATCAGCCCCAGCATTTT. This gives the protein CASSETGWNQPQHF.

The rearrangement joins TRBV20-1 to TRBJ2-5; 7 bases are shared with TRBD1. Looked up from germline, CDR1 is DFQATT and CDR2 is SNEGSKA (reference sequence). With V trimmed by 1 base and J by 1 base, 3 bases remained unmatched. This CDR3 has 14 residues. CDR3 loop: CSARARDSQETQYF. DNA of the CDR3: TGCAGTGCTAGAGCCCGGGACAGCCAAGAGACCCAGTACTTC.

V is TRBV7-2 and J is TRBJ2-7; 8 nucleotides agree with TRBD1. Per the germline V gene, CDR1 is SGHTA and CDR2 is FQGNSA. The trim removed 1 base at V and 3 bases at J, leaving 2 bases unmatched. The CDR3 runs 14 residues. The CDR3 DNA is TGTGCCAGCAGCTTAGATACAGGGGGCTACGAGCAGTACTTC. Its protein product is CASSLDTGGYEQYF. The full variable domain, rest sourced from reference TRBV7-2 and TRBJ2-7, is GAGVSQSPSNKVTEKGKDVELRCDPISGHTALYWYRQSLGQGLEFLIYFQGNSAPDKSGLPSDRFSAERTGGSVSTLTIQRTQQEDSAVYLCASSLDTGGYEQYFGPGTRLTVT.

In its sample, this clonotype was seen a few times. J is TRBJ2-1 and V is TRBV7-6; 12 bases align to TRBD2. Germline V gene sequence: CDR1 SGHVS, CDR2 FNYEAQ. The ends lost 10 bases at V and 5 bases at J; junction bases unmatched: 6. CDR3 length: 14 residues. CDR3 DNA: TGTGCCACCGCTAGCGGGGGGGCAAACAATGAGCAGTTCTTC. Amino acid sequence: CATASGGANNEQFF.

This clonotype was detected ten times or more. The rearrangement links TRBV9 to TRBJ1-6; TRBD1 agrees at 12 bases. Germline V gives CDR1 SGDLS, CDR2 YYNGEE. The CDR3 runs to 16 residues. After removal of 3 bases from V and 9 bases from J, the junction contained 7 bases not matched to a gene. The DNA for the CDR3 is TGTGCCAGCAGCGCCAGGGACAGGGGGCGAAGTTCACCCCTCCACTTT. This translates into CASSARDRGRSSPLHF.

This clonotype was recorded at least ten times. The chain joins TRBV19 to TRBJ1-5; D gene uncertain. The CDR3 contains 14 residues. Germline V lookup: CDR1 LNHDA, CDR2 SQIVND (reference sequence). Trimming took 7 bases from V and 0 from J, leaving 10 bases between them. The CDR3 coding sequence is TGTGCCAGTATAAATTGGAATAGCAATCAGCCCCAGCATTTT. This gives the protein CASINWNSNQPQHF. Variable domain in full (rest from reference TRBV19 and TRBJ1-5): DGGITQSPKYLFRKEGQNVTLSCEQNLNHDAMYWYRQDPGQGLRLIYYSQIVNDFQKGDIAEGYSVSREKKESFPLTVTSAQKNPTAFYLCASINWNSNQPQHFGDGTRLSIL.

V is TRBV6-2 or TRBV6-3 and J is TRBJ2-2, with TRBD1 matching over 9 bases. Per germline, CDR1 MNHEY and CDR2 SVGEGT. This CDR3 region has 15 residues. V trimming: 6 bases; J trimming: 5 bases; junction bases outside the gene matches: 7. CDR3 amino acids: CASSSQGAGTGELFF. The CDR3 DNA sequence: TGTGCCAGCAGCTCACAGGGGGCGGGAACCGGGGAGCTGTTTTTT.

The CDR3 loop reads CASSTGQGYTVTSPLHF. DNA of the CDR3: TGTGCCAGCAGTACGGGACAGGGTTACACCGTAACATCACCCCTCCACTTT. V and J are TRBV6-6 and TRBJ1-6, with 9 bases that match TRBD1. The trim removed 5 bases at V and 10 bases at J, leaving 15 bases unmatched. The CDR3 is 17 residues long. Per germline, CDR1 MNHNY and CDR2 SVGAGI (reference sequence).

The chain combines TRBV10-1 with TRBJ2-7; 8 bases line up with TRBD2. The junction had 2 bases not matched to a gene; V was cut back by 1 base and J by 3 bases. The CDR3 runs to 14 residues. The V gene's germline CDR1 is WNHNN and CDR2 SYGVQD (reference sequence). The CDR3 region is CASSEYTSGYEQYF. The CDR3 DNA is TGCGCCAGCAGTGAGTATACTAGCGGCTACGAGCAGTACTTC.

V usage is TRBV20-1 and J usage is TRBJ1-2; D uncertain. Deletions cut 0 bases from V and 4 bases from J, with 12 bases between. The CDR3 loop spans 14 amino acids. Germline lookup yields CDR1 DFQATT and CDR2 SNEGSKA (reference sequence). The CDR3 coding sequence is TGCAGTGCTAGAGAGGACGGGATCCTCTATGGCTACACCTTC. Amino acids: CSAREDGILYGYTF.

J is TRBJ1-4 and V is TRBV20-1; D is undetermined. This CDR3 is built from 13 residues. Trimming left V 3 bases short and J 3 bases short, with 8 bases between. Germline CDR1 is DFQATT and CDR2 is SNEGSKA (reference sequence). The CDR3 sequence: CSASLGPNEKLFF. In nucleotides, the CDR3 is TGCAGTGCTAGCCTCGGGCCTAATGAAAAACTGTTTTTT.